The entry below gives a single T cell receptor (beta chain) sequence along with its context. Trimming took 2 bases from V and 3 from J, leaving 7 bases between them. The length of the CDR3 is 13 residues. Germline-derived CDR1 and CDR2 are SGHTA and FQGTGA. This entry comes from a study of blood T cell repertoires in COVID-19. Study information: Samples taken during acute and convalescent COVID-19 were collected in the United States, Italy and Spain. T cells, B-cell-depleted T cells, or PBMCs supplied cDNA or gDNA.

Source study methods: Reference gene primer amplification gave estimated nucleated cell counts. The table came from immunoSEQ multiplex PCR; TCRdb's copy has only in-frame clones and leaves some out. V, J and clone size reflect that table, while D and trimming were determined from the DNA. The sample carries some 220,000 clones, about nine tenths recorded once. The sample consisted of PBMCs or T cells enriched from blood (not recorded which). V is TRBV7-3 and J is TRBJ1-1; D ambiguous. This sequence was found in a woman between 40 and 50 years old with acute COVID-19. In DNA form, the CDR3 reads TGTGCCAGCAGCTTACATCAGGACACTGAAGCTTTCTTT. It is translated as CASSLHQDTEAFF.